These 14 T cell receptor beta chains were all obtained from the same sample, sequenced in a study of T cells in Graves' hyperthyroidism and ophthalmopathy. RNA transcripts yielded amplified TCR beta CDR3 regions. TCR CDR3 underwent first-round RT-PCR with the HTBI primer set. TCRdb redid the calling of the multiplex PCR reads with MiXCR, one entry per CDR3 protein. The table includes some 740,000 distinct CDR3 sequences, 14% detected once. Sequenced material: blood. Every receptor here comes from a woman aged 18 to 35 with Graves' hyperthyroidism.

This clonotype was observed once. A much larger clonotype is one base distant, so this may be a read error. The genes are TRBV20-1 and TRBJ2-7; the match to TRBD2 covers 9 bases. The germline CDR1 and CDR2 sequences are DFQATT and SNEGSKA (reference sequence). Trimming took 1 base from V and 3 from J; bases not matched to a gene: 7. This CDR3 contains 15 residues. CDR3 DNA sequence: TGCAGTGCTAGAGTTCTGCGGGAGGGTTACTACGAGCAGTACTTC. Its protein is CSARVLREGYYEQYF.

Notes on this clonotype: A much larger clone differs by one base, so this may be a read error. The rearrangement joins TRBV7-3 to TRBJ1-2; D remains unclear. The CDR3 sequence is 11 residues long. With 7 bases removed from V and 1 base from J, the gap between germline ends came to 4 bases. The germline CDR1 and CDR2 sequences are SGHTA and FQGTGA. CDR3 sequence: CASTFNYGYTF. The CDR3 nucleotides read TGTGCCAGCACCTTTAACTATGGCTACACCTTC.

The chain uses TRBV4-2 and TRBJ1-2, with D maybe TRBD1 (5 bases). The CDR3 is 16 residues long. The V gene's germline CDR1 is LGHNA and CDR2 YNFKEQ. Trimming removed 2 bases from V and 6 bases from J, with 19 bases in between. The CDR3 sequence is CASSQPWDLAGHGYTF. CDR3 DNA sequence: TGTGCCAGCAGCCAACCTTGGGACCTTGCGGGGCATGGCTACACCTTC.

The CDR3 spells CASTGLAGDLSKRLSDTGELFF. The CDR3 coding sequence is TGTGCCAGTACTGGACTAGCGGGAGATCTTTCCAAAAGGTTGAGTGACACCGGGGAGCTGTTTTTT. The V call is TRBV19, the J call TRBJ2-2; 13 bases agree with TRBD2. Trimming removed 7 bases from V and 3 bases from J; junction bases left unmatched: 23. CDR3 size: 22 residues. Germline V CDR1 and CDR2: LNHDA, SQIVND (reference sequence).

The rearrangement joins TRBV6-1 to TRBJ2-2; weak D call: TRBD2 (5 bases). Germline-derived CDR1 and CDR2 are MNHNS and SASEGT. The CDR3 runs 14 residues. The germline V and J ends were trimmed by 7 bases and 7 bases, with 16 bases remaining between them. CDR3 residues: CASNEEGLNGELFF. As DNA, the CDR3 is TGTGCCAGCAACGAAGAGGGTTTAAACGGGGAGCTGTTTTTT.

V and J are TRBV11-3 and TRBJ2-5; 7 nucleotides agree with TRBD1. The trim removed 8 bases at V and 2 bases at J, leaving 5 bases unmatched. The germline gives CDR1 SGHNT, CDR2 YENEEA. The CDR3 has 13 residues. CDR3 residues: CASEGARQETQYF. CDR3 DNA sequence: TGTGCCAGCGAGGGGGCGAGACAAGAGACCCAGTACTTC.

The rearrangement uses TRBV24-1 and TRBJ2-7; D is possibly TRBD2 (6 bases). The germline V and J ends were trimmed by 9 bases and 3 bases, with 11 bases remaining between them. Germline V CDR1 and CDR2: KGHDR, SFDVKD. This CDR3 has 12 amino acids. CDR3 residues: CATQQAGYEQYF. In DNA form, the CDR3 reads TGTGCCACCCAACAAGCGGGCTACGAGCAGTACTTC.

This clonotype was detected only a few times. The chain combines TRBV13 with TRBJ2-7, with 11 bases fitting TRBD1. The V gene's germline CDR1 is PRHDT and CDR2 FYEKMQ (reference sequence). This CDR3 spans 15 amino acids. V lost 5 bases, J lost 13 bases, and 16 bases stayed unmatched. This CDR3 is CASSPGQGAPTTKYF. The CDR3 bases are TGTGCCAGCAGCCCCGGACAGGGGGCGCCTACGACGAAATACTTC.

This clonotype has just a few counts. This chain uses TRBV28 with TRBJ1-1, with unresolved D. The germline V and J ends were trimmed by 10 bases and 1 base, with 10 bases remaining between them. CDR3 length: 12 amino acids. Germline V gene sequence: CDR1 MDHEN, CDR2 SYDVKM. CDR3 bases: TGTGCCACCCTACCCCGGAACACTGAAGCTTTCTTT. Protein: CATLPRNTEAFF.

V and J are TRBV29-1 and TRBJ2-7; D is perhaps TRBD2 (5 bases). CDR3 length: 13 residues. Germline CDR1 and CDR2: SQVTM and ANQGSEA. V was pared by 7 bases and J by 2 bases, with 15 bases between. DNA for the CDR3: TGCAGCGCCAACCTCAGAGGGACCTACGAGCAGTACTTC. Amino acid sequence: CSANLRGTYEQYF.

This clonotype was detected ten times or more. The chain links TRBV6-1 to TRBJ2-7; D may be TRBD1 (5 bases). V lost 2 bases, J lost 3 bases, and 11 bases lay in between. This CDR3 spans 14 amino acids. CDR1 is MNHNS, CDR2 SASEGT, per germline. The CDR3 loop reads CASSEPMDNYEQYF. In DNA form, the CDR3 reads TGTGCCAGCAGTGAACCTATGGACAACTACGAGCAGTACTTC.

This clonotype was observed many times. V gene TRBV7-9 combines with J gene TRBJ1-1; D call uncertain. Germline loops: CDR1 SEHNR, CDR2 FQNEAQ (reference sequence). The CDR3 runs to 16 residues. The germline V and J ends were trimmed by 2 bases and 2 bases, with 15 bases remaining between them. CDR3: CASSLPATGSNTEAFF. The CDR3 DNA reads as TGTGCCAGCAGCTTACCCGCGACGGGTTCTAACACTGAAGCTTTCTTT. The full variable domain, completed using reference TRBV7-9 and TRBJ1-1, is DTGVSQNPRHKITKRGQNVTFRCDPISEHNRLYWYRQTLGQGPEFLTYFQNEAQLEKSRLLSDRFSAERPKGSFSTLEIQRTEQGDSAMYLCASSLPATGSNTEAFFGQGTRLTVV.

This clonotype was counted only a few times. This chain connects TRBV11-3 to TRBJ2-2; 11 bases match TRBD1. The CDR3 sequence is 17 residues long. V was clipped by 2 bases and J by 4 bases; unmatched bases: 6. Germline-derived CDR1 and CDR2 are SGHNT and YENEEA. CDR3 nucleotides: TGTGCCAGCAGCTTATCGCGCGGGACAGGGGGCACCGGGGAGCTGTTTTTT. It is translated as CASSLSRGTGGTGELFF.

The chain joins TRBV4-3 to TRBJ2-1; TRBD2 is a possible D gene (6 bases). Trimming took 0 bases from V and 9 from J, leaving 24 bases between them. Germline CDR1 is LGHNA and CDR2 is YSLEER. This CDR3 has 18 amino acids. CDR3 in amino acids: CASSQEGGRDWTLGEQFF. CDR3 DNA: TGCGCCAGCAGCCAAGAGGGAGGTAGGGATTGGACGTTGGGTGAGCAGTTCTTC.